The present T cell receptor (beta chain) was sequenced within a study of shared clonotypes between healthy human individuals. The CDR3 contains 16 residues. Losses at the gene ends were 2 bases for V and 0 bases for J; bases not matched to a gene: 1. CDR1 SGHNT and CDR2 YENEEA come from the germline V gene. Study-wide findings and caveats: Estimated clonotype richness was generally higher in naive than memory subsets. Naive CD4 clonotypes were shared across a few donors at 5% to 6%.

Terminally differentiated effector memory CD45RA+ cells were excluded by CCR7 positive selection of CD45RO-negative cells. Using immunoSEQ multiplex PCR, the repertoire was profiled, and TCRdb retains in-frame clones only, with some absent. In the table there are roughly 810,000 clones, just over 95% of which are singletons. In the case of this clone: The antigen remains undetermined.

Sequenced sample: naive CD8+ T cells sorted from blood. This clonotype originated in a man aged 30-40 years in good health. This sequence joins TRBV11-3 and TRBJ2-2; 9 nucleotides align to TRBD2. The CDR3 sequence: CASSLRTSANTGELFF. The CDR3 DNA follows: TGTGCCAGCAGCTTAAGGACTAGCGCGAACACCGGGGAGCTGTTTTTT.